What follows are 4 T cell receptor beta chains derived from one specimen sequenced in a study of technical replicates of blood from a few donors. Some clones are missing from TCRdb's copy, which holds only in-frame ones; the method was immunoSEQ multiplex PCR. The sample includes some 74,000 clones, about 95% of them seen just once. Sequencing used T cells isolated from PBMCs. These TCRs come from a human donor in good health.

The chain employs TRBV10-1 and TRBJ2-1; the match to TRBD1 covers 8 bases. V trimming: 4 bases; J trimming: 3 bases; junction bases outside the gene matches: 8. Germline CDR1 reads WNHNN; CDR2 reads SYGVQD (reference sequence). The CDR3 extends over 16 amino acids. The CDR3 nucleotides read TGCGCCAGCAGTGGACTGGACAGGGTGGGCTACAATGAGCAGTTCTTC. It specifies CASSGLDRVGYNEQFF.

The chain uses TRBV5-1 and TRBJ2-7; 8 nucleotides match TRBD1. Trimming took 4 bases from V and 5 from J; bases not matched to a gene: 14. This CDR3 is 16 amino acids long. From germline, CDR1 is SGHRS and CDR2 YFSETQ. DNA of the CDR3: TGCGCCAGCAGCCTACACGCACAGGGGGGTGCAAACGAGCAGTACTTC. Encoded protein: CASSLHAQGGANEQYF.

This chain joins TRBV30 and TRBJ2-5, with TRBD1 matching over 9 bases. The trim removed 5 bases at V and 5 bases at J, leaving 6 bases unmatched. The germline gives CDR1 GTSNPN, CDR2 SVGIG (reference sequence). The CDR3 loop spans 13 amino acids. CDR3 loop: CAWEQGAGETQYF. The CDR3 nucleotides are TGTGCCTGGGAACAGGGGGCGGGGGAGACCCAGTACTTC.

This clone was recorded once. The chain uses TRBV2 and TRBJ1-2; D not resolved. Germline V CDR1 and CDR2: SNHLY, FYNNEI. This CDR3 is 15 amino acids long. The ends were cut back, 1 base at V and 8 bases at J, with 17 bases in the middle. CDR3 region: CASSEGRQASIGYTF. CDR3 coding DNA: TGTGCCAGCAGTGAAGGACGGCAGGCGAGTATAGGCTACACCTTC. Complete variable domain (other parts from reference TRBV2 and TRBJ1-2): EPEVTQTPSHQVTQMGQEVILRCVPISNHLYFYWYRQILGQKVEFLVSFYNNEISEKSEIFDDQFSVERPDGSNFTLKIRSTKLEDSAMYFCASSEGRQASIGYTFGSGTRLTVV.